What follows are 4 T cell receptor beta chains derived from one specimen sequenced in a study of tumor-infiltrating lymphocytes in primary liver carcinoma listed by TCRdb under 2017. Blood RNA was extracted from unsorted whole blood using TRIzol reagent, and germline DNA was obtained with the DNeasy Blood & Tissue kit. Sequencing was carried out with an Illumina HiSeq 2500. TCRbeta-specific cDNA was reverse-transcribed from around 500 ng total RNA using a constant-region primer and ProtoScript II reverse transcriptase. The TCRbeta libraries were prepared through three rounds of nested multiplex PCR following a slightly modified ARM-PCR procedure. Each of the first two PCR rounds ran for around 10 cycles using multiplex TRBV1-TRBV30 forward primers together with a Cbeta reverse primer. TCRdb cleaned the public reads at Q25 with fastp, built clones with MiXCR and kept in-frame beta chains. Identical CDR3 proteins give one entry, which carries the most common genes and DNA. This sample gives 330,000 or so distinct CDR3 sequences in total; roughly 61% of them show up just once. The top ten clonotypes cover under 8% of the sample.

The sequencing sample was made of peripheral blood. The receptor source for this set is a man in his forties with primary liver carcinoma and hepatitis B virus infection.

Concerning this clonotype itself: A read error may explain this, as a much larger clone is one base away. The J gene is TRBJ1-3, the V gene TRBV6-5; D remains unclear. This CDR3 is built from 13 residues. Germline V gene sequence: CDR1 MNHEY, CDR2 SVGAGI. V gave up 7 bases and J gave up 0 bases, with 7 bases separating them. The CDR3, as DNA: TGTGCCAGCAAACCATCCTCTGGAAACACCATATATTTT. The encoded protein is CASKPSSGNTIYF.

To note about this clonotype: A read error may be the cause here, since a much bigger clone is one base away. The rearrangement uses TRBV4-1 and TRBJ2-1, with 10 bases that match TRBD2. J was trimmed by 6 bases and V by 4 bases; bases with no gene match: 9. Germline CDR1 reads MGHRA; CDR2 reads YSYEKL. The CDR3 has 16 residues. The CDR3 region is CASSPELAGGCNEQFF. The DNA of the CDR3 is TGCGCCAGCAGCCCCGAATTAGCGGGAGGATGCAATGAGCAGTTCTTC.

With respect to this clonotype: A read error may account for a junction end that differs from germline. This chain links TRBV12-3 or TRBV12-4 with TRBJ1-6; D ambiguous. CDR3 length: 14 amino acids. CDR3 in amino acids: CASSLVTLAAPLQF. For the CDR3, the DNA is TGTGCCAGCAGTTTAGTGACCCTGGCAGCACCCCTCCAATTT.

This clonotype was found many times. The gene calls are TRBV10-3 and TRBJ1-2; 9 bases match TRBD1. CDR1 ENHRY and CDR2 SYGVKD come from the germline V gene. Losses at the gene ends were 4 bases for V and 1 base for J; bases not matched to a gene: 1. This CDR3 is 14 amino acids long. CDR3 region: CAISGTGDNYGYTF. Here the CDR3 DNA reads TGTGCCATCAGTGGGACAGGGGATAACTATGGCTACACCTTC.